A single sample gave rise to the 26 T cell receptor beta chains below, sequenced in a study of blood T cells in healthy people across ages. Alongside a J-beta primer mix, a sample-barcoded 5' primer served in a second PCR lasting about 7 to 12 cycles. From the 5' RACE reads, TCRdb called clonotypes with MiXCR, one entry per CDR3 protein. The sample carries 800,000 to 1,300,000 distinct CDR3 sequences, roughly 24% recorded once. These data were also reused for a study on T cells of mothers and their children.

The specimen was blood. These receptors all come from a girl aged 2 to 9 in good health.

This clonotype was seen a handful of times. The CDR3: CATSAGLYNEQFF. In DNA, the CDR3 is TGTGCCACCTCAGCGGGATTATACAATGAGCAGTTCTTC. This chain uses TRBV21-1 with TRBJ2-5; the table's D call, TRBD2, was not checked against the DNA. The J call may be mistaken, given a closer DNA end match to TRBJ2-1. TRBV21-1 is a recognized pseudogene. The CDR3 runs 13 residues.

This clonotype has just a few counts. This rearrangement joins TRBV7-2 to TRBJ2-7, with 15 bases aligning to TRBD2. The ends lost 5 bases at V and 1 base at J; junction bases unmatched: 3. The germline V gene encodes CDR1 SGHTA and CDR2 FQGNSA. The CDR3 totals 16 residues. The CDR3 sequence: CASSPGTSGGSYEQYF. As DNA, the CDR3 is TGTGCCAGCAGCCCCGGGACTAGCGGGGGGTCCTACGAGCAGTACTTC.

The chain links TRBV20-1 to TRBJ1-4; D is unresolved. The CDR3 extends over 11 amino acids. Between the trimmed V and J ends, which lost 5 bases and 4 bases, there was a span of 5 bases. Germline lookup yields CDR1 DFQATT and CDR2 SNEGSKA (reference sequence). CDR3 in DNA: TGCAGTGCTGAAGTTAATGAAAAACTGTTTTTT. This translates into CSAEVNEKLFF.

This clonotype was detected a few times. This chain links TRBV5-5 with TRBJ1-5, with D possibly matching TRBD1 (5 bases). The CDR3 has 15 residues. Per the germline V gene, CDR1 is SGHKS and CDR2 is YYEKEE (reference sequence). V gave up 0 bases and J gave up 8 bases, with 15 bases separating them. CDR3 amino acids: CASSLVDRDEEPQHF. The CDR3 DNA reads TGTGCCAGCAGCTTGGTGGACCGGGACGAAGAGCCCCAGCATTTT.

This chain joins TRBV12-3 or TRBV12-4 and TRBJ2-7; TRBD2 agrees at 7 bases. This CDR3 is built from 13 residues. Trimming took 3 bases from V and 9 from J; bases not matched to a gene: 8. CDR3 residues: CASSFGLETRQYF. The CDR3 DNA reads TGTGCCAGCAGTTTTGGACTAGAGACAAGGCAGTACTTC.

This clonotype has a handful of counts. As DNA, the CDR3 is TGTGCCAGCTCACGTGGGACAGGGGAGGAAAAACTGTTTTTT. Protein: CASSRGTGEEKLFF. The rearrangement uses TRBV18 and TRBJ1-4, with 10 nucleotides matching TRBD1. V trimming: 4 bases; J trimming: 8 bases; junction bases outside the gene matches: 4. The germline gives CDR1 KGHSH, CDR2 LQKENI. The CDR3 spans 14 residues.

The chain has TRBV4-3 and TRBJ2-5; 12 bases fit TRBD2. The CDR3 sequence is 18 residues long. Germline CDR1 and CDR2: LGHNA and YSLEER. V shed 0 bases, J shed 4 bases, and the junction held 9 bases outside the gene matches. The CDR3 DNA reads TGCGCCAGCAGCCAAGATTCCCGGACTAGCGGGGCCACAGAGACCCAGTACTTC. This gives the protein CASSQDSRTSGATETQYF.

The chain has TRBV6-5 and TRBJ1-2; no clear D gene. This CDR3 contains 14 residues. Germline V gene sequence: CDR1 MNHEY, CDR2 SVGAGI. The V gene lost 0 bases and the J gene lost 2 bases, with 7 bases spanning the gap. CDR3 residues: CASSYSYPNYGYTF. The CDR3 coding sequence is TGTGCCAGCAGTTACTCGTATCCAAACTATGGCTACACCTTC.

This clonotype was detected a few times. J is TRBJ1-2 and V is TRBV14; no reliable D call. Germline V gives CDR1 SGHDN, CDR2 FVKESK. This CDR3 has 14 amino acids. V lost 0 bases, J lost 8 bases, and 13 bases lay in between. CDR3: CASSQELDGRGYTF. The CDR3 DNA reads as TGTGCCAGCAGCCAAGAATTAGATGGACGCGGCTACACCTTC.

This clonotype came up once. V usage is TRBV7-2 and J usage is TRBJ2-5, with 7 bases fitting TRBD2. The end of the DNA fits TRBJ2-7 better, so the J call may be wrong. In germline, CDR1 is SGHTA, CDR2 FQGNSA. CDR3 length equals 17 residues. For the CDR3, the DNA is TGTGCCAGCAGCTTCCTAATGACAGCGGGGCTACCCTACGAGCAGTACTTC. Protein: CASSFLMTAGLPYEQYF.

J is TRBJ1-2 and V is TRBV4-2; 12 bases agree with TRBD1. The trim removed 4 bases at V and 7 bases at J, leaving 7 bases unmatched. CDR1 is LGHNA, CDR2 YNFKEQ, per germline. The CDR3 runs 15 residues. CDR3 amino acids: CASSLEGTGGTGYTF. The DNA of the CDR3 is TGTGCCAGCAGCCTAGAGGGGACAGGGGGCACTGGCTACACCTTC.

The chain uses TRBV18 and TRBJ1-2, with D unclear. This CDR3 has 13 amino acids. Germline V gives CDR1 KGHSH, CDR2 LQKENI. The V and J ends lost 2 bases and 5 bases respectively, with 9 bases between them. The CDR3 reads CASSPIPDYGYTF. The CDR3 DNA is TGTGCCAGCTCACCAATACCAGATTATGGCTACACCTTC. Variable domain in full (rest from reference TRBV18 and TRBJ1-2): NAGVMQNPRHLVRRRGQEARLRCSPMKGHSHVYWYRQLPEEGLKFMVYLQKENIIDESGMPKERFSAEFPKEGPSILRIQQVVRGDSAAYFCASSPIPDYGYTFGSGTRLTVV.

This clonotype was found a few times. This chain connects TRBV7-8 to TRBJ1-4, with D unresolved. Between the trimmed V and J ends, which lost 1 base and 3 bases, there was a span of 9 bases. The CDR3 totals 15 residues. The germline V gene has CDR1 SGHVS and CDR2 FQNEAQ. The CDR3 coding sequence is TGTGCCAGCAGCTTAGAGGTGGATCCTAATGAAAAACTGTTTTTT. Its translation: CASSLEVDPNEKLFF. Full variable domain (remainder filled in from reference TRBV7-8 and TRBJ1-4): GAGVSQSPRYKVAKRGQDVALRCDPISGHVSLFWYQQALGQGPEFLTYFQNEAQLDKSGLPSDRFFAERPEGSVSTLKIQRTQQEDSAVYLCASSLEVDPNEKLFFGSGTQLSVL.

This clonotype was recorded a few times. V and J are TRBV3-1 and TRBJ2-5; no clear D. This CDR3 has 12 residues. Per germline, CDR1 LGHDT and CDR2 YNNKEL (reference sequence). V was cut by 6 bases and J by 11 bases, with 16 bases left in between. This CDR3 is CASSFRTGSQYF. The CDR3 DNA reads TGTGCCAGCAGTTTCCGTACGGGTTCGCAGTACTTC.

V usage is TRBV2 and J usage is TRBJ2-5; D is ambiguous. The V end was cut by 10 bases, the J end by 1 base, with 10 bases between. The germline V gene encodes CDR1 SNHLY and CDR2 FYNNEI. The CDR3 loop spans 12 amino acids. CDR3 region: CATNRFQETQYF. Written as DNA, the CDR3 is TGTGCCACTAACCGATTCCAAGAGACCCAGTACTTC.

The CDR3 is CASSQVHATGLGAEQYF. Written as DNA, the CDR3 is TGCGCCAGCAGCCAAGTTCACGCCACGGGCCTAGGGGCCGAGCAGTACTTC. The rearrangement joins TRBV4-1 to TRBJ2-7, with D perhaps TRBD1 (5 bases). The CDR3 consists of 17 residues. CDR1 MGHRA and CDR2 YSYEKL come from the germline V gene. Trimming stripped 1 base from V and 6 bases from J, with 22 bases between.

The chain links TRBV27 to TRBJ1-6; D gene ambiguous. This CDR3 is built from 13 residues. The germline gives CDR1 MNHEY, CDR2 SMNVEV (reference sequence). V lost 2 bases to trimming and J lost 10 bases, with 9 bases between them. CDR3: CASSLILGSPLHF. CDR3 DNA sequence: TGTGCCAGCAGTTTAATTTTAGGGTCACCCCTCCACTTT.

The chain joins TRBV7-8 to TRBJ2-3; 8 bases align to TRBD2. Germline lookup yields CDR1 SGHVS and CDR2 FQNEAQ. V was clipped by 1 base and J by 2 bases; unmatched bases: 8. The CDR3 is 17 residues long. The CDR3 protein is CASSLDYIAGNTDTQYF. CDR3 nucleotides: TGTGCCAGCAGCTTAGATTATATAGCGGGAAACACAGATACGCAGTATTTT.

This clonotype was observed a few times. The chain combines TRBV20-1 with TRBJ1-2, with a possible D match to TRBD1 (6 bases). The V gene lost 4 bases and the J gene lost 2 bases, with 11 bases spanning the gap. The CDR3 totals 13 residues. In germline, CDR1 is DFQATT, CDR2 SNEGSKA (reference sequence). The CDR3 sequence: CSAMGAQNYGYTF. CDR3 DNA: TGCAGTGCTATGGGGGCGCAGAACTATGGCTACACCTTC.

The chain employs TRBV3-1 and TRBJ2-1; D possibly corresponds to TRBD2 (6 bases). The CDR3 spans 14 residues. Germline-derived CDR1 and CDR2 are LGHDT and YNNKEL (reference sequence). Trimming pared 3 bases from V and 9 bases from J, leaving 15 bases between. CDR3 region: CASSHLGVGGEQFF. The CDR3 DNA follows: TGTGCCAGCAGCCACCTAGGGGTGGGGGGTGAGCAGTTCTTC.

This chain uses TRBV29-1 with TRBJ1-2; D is unclear. V shed 2 bases and J shed 8 bases, with 9 bases lying between them. The CDR3 loop spans 11 amino acids. Germline V gene lookup returns CDR1 SQVTM and CDR2 ANQGSEA. The CDR3: CSVEKVGGYTF. The CDR3 bases are TGCAGCGTTGAAAAAGTTGGCGGCTACACCTTC.

The chain carries TRBV7-9 and TRBJ1-2, with 8 bases fitting TRBD1. Germline V gene data show CDR1 as SEHNR and CDR2 as FQNEAQ (reference sequence). The CDR3 sequence is 15 residues long. Germline trimming cut 6 bases from V and 6 bases from J; bases unmatched to any gene: 12. DNA for the CDR3: TGTGCCAGCAGACTGACAGGGGTTGGAACTGATGGCTACACCTTC. It encodes CASRLTGVGTDGYTF. The full variable domain, with the rest looked up from reference TRBV7-9 and TRBJ1-2, is DTGVSQNPRHKITKRGQNVTFRCDPISEHNRLYWYRQTLGQGPEFLTYFQNEAQLEKSRLLSDRFSAERPKGSFSTLEIQRTEQGDSAMYLCASRLTGVGTDGYTFGSGTRLTVV.

This clonotype has just a few counts. This chain joins TRBV6-5 and TRBJ2-7, with D hard to call. The V gene lost 2 bases and the J gene lost 6 bases, with 11 bases spanning the gap. The germline V gene encodes CDR1 MNHEY and CDR2 SVGAGI. The CDR3 extends over 13 amino acids. In nucleotides, the CDR3 is TGTGCCAGCAGTTACATGGACGGGTCCGAGCAGTACTTC. Residues: CASSYMDGSEQYF.

The V and J genes are TRBV2 and TRBJ1-1; possible D gene TRBD1, 5 bases. Deletions cut 2 bases from V and 6 bases from J, with 10 bases between. The CDR3 extends over 13 amino acids. CDR1 SNHLY and CDR2 FYNNEI come from the germline V gene. CDR3 DNA: TGTGCCAGCAGTGAATCTCGGGGCGCTGAAGCTTTCTTT. Protein: CASSESRGAEAFF.

The chain uses TRBV20-1 and TRBJ1-1, with unresolved D. The V gene's germline CDR1 is DFQATT and CDR2 SNEGSKA (reference sequence). The CDR3 totals 12 residues. V was shortened by 5 bases and J by 4 bases, with 11 bases between the two germline ends. In DNA, the CDR3 is TGCAGTGCTCGTGCGCCGGGCACTGAAGCTTTCTTT. Its protein is CSARAPGTEAFF.

This chain uses TRBV20-1 with TRBJ1-5; D call uncertain. Trimming shortened V by 0 bases and J by 0 bases, and 6 bases separated the two germline ends. Germline loops: CDR1 DFQATT, CDR2 SNEGSKA (reference sequence). The CDR3 runs 14 residues. CDR3 DNA: TGCAGTGCTAGAGACGGATATAGCAATCAGCCCCAGCATTTT. Protein: CSARDGYSNQPQHF.